This TCR beta chain was profiled in a study of control samples from healthy donors and cancer patients. The data were produced by immunoSEQ multiplex PCR, yet TCRdb's version contains in-frame clones alone and is incomplete. Here the sample spans roughly 130,000 clones, approximately 94% being singletons. The CDR3 has 16 residues. Germline CDR1 and CDR2: KGHSH and LQKENI. The J segment lost 1 base and the V segment lost 4 bases, leaving 1 base of the junction unmatched. This TCR came from a man under 40 in good health. Specimen: blood. The chain recombines TRBV18 with TRBJ2-2, with 12 bases that match TRBD2. CDR3 in DNA: TGTGCCAGCTCACGGGGACTAGCGGGGAACACCGGGGAGCTGTTTTTT. It codes for CASSRGLAGNTGELFF.